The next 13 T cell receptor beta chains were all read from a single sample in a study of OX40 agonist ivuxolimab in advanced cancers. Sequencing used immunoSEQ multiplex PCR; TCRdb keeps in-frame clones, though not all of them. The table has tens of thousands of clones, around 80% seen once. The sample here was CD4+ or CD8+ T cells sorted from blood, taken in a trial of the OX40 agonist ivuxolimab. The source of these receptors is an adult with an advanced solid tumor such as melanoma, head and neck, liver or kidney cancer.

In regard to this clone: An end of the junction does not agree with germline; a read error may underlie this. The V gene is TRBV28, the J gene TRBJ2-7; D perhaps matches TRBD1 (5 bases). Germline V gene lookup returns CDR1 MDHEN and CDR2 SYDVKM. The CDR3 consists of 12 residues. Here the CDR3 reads CASSLMGQLVRF. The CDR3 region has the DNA TGTGCCAGCAGTTTAATGGGGCAGCTGGTTAGGTTC. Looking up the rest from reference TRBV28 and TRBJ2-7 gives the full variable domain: DVKVTQSSRYLVKRTGEKVFLECVQDMDHENMFWYRQDPGLGLRLIYFSYDVKMKEKGDIPEGYSVSREKKERFSLILESASTNQTSMYLCASSLMGQLVRFGPGTRLTVT.

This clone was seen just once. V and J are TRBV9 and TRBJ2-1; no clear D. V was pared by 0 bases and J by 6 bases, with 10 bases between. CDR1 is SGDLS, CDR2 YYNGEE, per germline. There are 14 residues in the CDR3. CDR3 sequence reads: CASSVASSINEQFF. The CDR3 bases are TGTGCCAGCAGCGTAGCTTCAAGTATCAATGAGCAGTTCTTC.

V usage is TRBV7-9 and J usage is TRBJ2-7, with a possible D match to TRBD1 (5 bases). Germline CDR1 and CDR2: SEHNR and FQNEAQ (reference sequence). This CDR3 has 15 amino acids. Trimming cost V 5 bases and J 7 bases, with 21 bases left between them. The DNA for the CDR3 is TGTGCCAGCAGCCTTCGGGCAGGGCAGACCGTAGAGCAGTACTTC. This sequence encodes CASSLRAGQTVEQYF.

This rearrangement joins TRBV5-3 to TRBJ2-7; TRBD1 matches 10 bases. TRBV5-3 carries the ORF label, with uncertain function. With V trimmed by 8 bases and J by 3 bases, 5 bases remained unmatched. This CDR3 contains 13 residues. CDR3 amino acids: CASKGQGSYEQYF. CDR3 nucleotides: TGTGCCAGCAAGGGACAGGGGAGCTACGAGCAGTACTTC.

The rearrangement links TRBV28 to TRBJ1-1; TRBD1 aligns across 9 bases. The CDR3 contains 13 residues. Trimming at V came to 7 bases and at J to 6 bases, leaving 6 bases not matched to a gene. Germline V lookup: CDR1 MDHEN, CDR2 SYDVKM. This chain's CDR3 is CASTKQGAAEAFF. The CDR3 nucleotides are TGTGCCAGCACCAAACAGGGGGCGGCTGAAGCTTTCTTT.

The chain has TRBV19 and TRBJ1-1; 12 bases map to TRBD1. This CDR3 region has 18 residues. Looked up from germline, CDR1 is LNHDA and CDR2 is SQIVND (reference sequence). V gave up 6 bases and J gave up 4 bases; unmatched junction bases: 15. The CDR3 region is CASSQQMGQGAVGTEAFF. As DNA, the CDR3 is TGTGCCAGTAGCCAACAGATGGGACAGGGGGCGGTGGGCACTGAAGCTTTCTTT.

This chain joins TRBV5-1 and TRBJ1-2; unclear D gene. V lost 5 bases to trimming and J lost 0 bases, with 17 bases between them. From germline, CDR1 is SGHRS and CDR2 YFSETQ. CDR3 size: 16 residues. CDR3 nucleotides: TGCGCCAGCAGGCTCGACCTCACGACGGCTAACTATGGCTACACCTTC. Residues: CASRLDLTTANYGYTF.

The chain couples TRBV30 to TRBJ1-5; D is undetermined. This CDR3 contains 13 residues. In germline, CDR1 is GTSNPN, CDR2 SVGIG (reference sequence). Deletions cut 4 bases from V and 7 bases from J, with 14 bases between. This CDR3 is CAWNLPGRQPQHF. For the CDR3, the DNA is TGTGCCTGGAATCTCCCGGGAAGACAGCCCCAGCATTTT.

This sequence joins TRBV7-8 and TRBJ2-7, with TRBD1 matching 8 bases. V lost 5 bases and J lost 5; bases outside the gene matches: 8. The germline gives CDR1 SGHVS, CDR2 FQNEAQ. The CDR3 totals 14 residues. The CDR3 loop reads CASSIGQGDDEQYV. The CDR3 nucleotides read TGTGCCAGCAGCATCGGACAGGGAGACGACGAGCAGTACGTC.

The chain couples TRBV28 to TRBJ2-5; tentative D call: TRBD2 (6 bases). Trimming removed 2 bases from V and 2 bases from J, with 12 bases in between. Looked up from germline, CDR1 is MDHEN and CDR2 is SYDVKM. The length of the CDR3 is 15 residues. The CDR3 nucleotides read TGTGCCAGCAGTTTAGCGGGCGGGGATCAAGAGACCCAGTACTTC. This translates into CASSLAGGDQETQYF.

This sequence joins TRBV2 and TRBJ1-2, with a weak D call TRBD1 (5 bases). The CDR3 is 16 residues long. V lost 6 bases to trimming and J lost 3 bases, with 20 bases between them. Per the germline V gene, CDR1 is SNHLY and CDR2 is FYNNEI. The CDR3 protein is CASRLLFGDRDYGYTF. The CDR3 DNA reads TGTGCCAGCAGACTACTCTTCGGGGACCGAGACTATGGCTACACCTTC.

The DNA of the CDR3 is TGCGCCAGCGGACCGGGCTCCTACGAGCAGTACTTC. Translation: CASGPGSYEQYF. The chain carries TRBV10-2 and TRBJ2-7; no clear D. Per the germline V gene, CDR1 is WSHSY and CDR2 is SAAADI. V lost 8 bases, J lost 0 bases, and 8 bases lay in between. The length of the CDR3 is 12 residues.

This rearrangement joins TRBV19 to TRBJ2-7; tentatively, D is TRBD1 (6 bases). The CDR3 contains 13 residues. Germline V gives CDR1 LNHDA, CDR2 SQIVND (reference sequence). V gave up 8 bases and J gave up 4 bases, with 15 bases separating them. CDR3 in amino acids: CASAPGHQYEQYV. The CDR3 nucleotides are TGTGCCAGTGCACCGGGACACCAATACGAGCAGTACGTC.